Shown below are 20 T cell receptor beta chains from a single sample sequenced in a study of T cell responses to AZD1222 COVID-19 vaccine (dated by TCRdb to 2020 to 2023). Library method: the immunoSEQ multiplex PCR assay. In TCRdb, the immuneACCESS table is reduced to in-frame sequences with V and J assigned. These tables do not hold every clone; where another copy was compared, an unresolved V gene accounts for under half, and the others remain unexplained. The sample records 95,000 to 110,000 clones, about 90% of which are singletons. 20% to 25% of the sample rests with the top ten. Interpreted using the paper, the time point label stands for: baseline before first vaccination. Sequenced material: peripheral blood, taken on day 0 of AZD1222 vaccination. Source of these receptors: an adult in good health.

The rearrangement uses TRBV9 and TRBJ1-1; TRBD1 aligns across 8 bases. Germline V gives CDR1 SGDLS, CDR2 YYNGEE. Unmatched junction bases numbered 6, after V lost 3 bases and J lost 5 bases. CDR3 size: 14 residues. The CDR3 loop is CASSAGGAWTEAFF. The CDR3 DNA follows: TGTGCCAGCAGCGCAGGGGGCGCCTGGACTGAAGCTTTCTTT.

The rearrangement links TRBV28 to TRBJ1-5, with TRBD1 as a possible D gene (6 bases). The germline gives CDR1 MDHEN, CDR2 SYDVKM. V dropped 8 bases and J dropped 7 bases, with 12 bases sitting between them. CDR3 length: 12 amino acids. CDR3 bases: TGTGCCAGCTGTACAGGGTACCAGCCCCAGCATTTT. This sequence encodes CASCTGYQPQHF.

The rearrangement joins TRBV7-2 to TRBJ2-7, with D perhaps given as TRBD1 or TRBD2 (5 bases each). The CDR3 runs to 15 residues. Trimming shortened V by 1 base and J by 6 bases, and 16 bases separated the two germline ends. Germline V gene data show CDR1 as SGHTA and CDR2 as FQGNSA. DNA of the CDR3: TGTGCCAGCAGCTTAGTCCAGGGACCCTTGGGCGAGCAGTACTTC. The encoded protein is CASSLVQGPLGEQYF.

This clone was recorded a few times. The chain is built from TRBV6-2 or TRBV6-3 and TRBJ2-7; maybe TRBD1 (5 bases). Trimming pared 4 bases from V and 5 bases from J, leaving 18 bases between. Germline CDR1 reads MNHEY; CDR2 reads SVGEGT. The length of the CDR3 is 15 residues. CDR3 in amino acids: CASSSPGKSRNEQYF. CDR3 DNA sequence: TGTGCCAGCAGTTCACCAGGGAAGTCGCGGAACGAGCAGTACTTC.

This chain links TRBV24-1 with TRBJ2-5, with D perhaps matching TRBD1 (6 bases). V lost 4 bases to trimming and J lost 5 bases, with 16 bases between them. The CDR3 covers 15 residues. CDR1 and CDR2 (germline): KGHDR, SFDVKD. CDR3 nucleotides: TGTGCCACCAGTGAGGGGGCGTCGGATCACGAGACCCAGTACTTC. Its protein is CATSEGASDHETQYF.

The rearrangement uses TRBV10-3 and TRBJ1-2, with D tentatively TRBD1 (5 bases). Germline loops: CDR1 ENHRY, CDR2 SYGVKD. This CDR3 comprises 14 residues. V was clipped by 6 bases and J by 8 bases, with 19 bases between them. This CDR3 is CAISEGEGMGGYTF. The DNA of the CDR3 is TGTGCCATCAGCGAGGGAGAGGGGATGGGCGGCTACACCTTC.

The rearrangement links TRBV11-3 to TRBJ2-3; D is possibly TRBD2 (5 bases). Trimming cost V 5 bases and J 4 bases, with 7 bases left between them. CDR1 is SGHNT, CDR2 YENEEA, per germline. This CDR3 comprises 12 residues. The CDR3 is CASSPGSDTQYF. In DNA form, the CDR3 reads TGTGCCAGCAGCCCGGGGTCAGATACGCAGTATTTT.

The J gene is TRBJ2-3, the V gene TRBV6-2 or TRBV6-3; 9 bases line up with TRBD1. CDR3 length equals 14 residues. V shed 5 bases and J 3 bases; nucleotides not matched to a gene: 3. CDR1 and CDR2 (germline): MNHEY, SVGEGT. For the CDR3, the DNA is TGTGCCAGCAGTGGGACAGGGAGGACAGATACGCAGTATTTT. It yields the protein CASSGTGRTDTQYF.

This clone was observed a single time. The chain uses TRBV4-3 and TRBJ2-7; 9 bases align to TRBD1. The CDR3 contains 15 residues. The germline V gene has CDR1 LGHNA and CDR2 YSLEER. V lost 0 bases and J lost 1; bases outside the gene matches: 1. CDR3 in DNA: TGCGCCAGCAGCCAAGAGGGACAGGGATCCTACGAGCAGTACTTC. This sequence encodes CASSQEGQGSYEQYF.

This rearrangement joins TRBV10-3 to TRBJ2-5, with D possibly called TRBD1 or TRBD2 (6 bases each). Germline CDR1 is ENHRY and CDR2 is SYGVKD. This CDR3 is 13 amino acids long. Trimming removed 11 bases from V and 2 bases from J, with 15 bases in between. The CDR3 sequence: CASMGGQQETQYF. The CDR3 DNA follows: TGTGCCTCGATGGGGGGCCAACAAGAGACCCAGTACTTC.

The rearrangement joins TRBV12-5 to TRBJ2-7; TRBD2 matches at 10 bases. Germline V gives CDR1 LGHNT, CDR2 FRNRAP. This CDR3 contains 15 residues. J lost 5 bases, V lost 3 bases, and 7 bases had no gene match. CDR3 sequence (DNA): TGTGCTAGTGGTTTATCGGGACTAGCGAGGAACGAGCAGTACTTC. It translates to CASGLSGLARNEQYF.

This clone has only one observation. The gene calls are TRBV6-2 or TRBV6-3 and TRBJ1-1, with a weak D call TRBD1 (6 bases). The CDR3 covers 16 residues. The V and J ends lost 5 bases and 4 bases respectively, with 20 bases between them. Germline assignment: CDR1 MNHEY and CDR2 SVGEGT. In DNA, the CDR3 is TGTGCCAGCAGTCCGCTAAACAGGAGGGGGGGCACTGAAGCTTTCTTT. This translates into CASSPLNRRGGTEAFF.

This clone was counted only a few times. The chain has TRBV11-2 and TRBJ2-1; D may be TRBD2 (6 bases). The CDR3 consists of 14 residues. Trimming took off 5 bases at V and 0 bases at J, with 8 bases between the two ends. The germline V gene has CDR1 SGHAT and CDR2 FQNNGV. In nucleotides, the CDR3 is TGTGCCAGCAGCGAGCGGGTCTCCTACAATGAGCAGTTCTTC. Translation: CASSERVSYNEQFF. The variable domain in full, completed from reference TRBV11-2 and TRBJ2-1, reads EAGVAQSPRYKIIEKRQSVAFWCNPISGHATLYWYQQILGQGPKLLIQFQNNGVVDDSQLPKDRFSAERLKGVDSTLKIQPAKLEDSAVYLCASSERVSYNEQFFGPGTRLTVL.

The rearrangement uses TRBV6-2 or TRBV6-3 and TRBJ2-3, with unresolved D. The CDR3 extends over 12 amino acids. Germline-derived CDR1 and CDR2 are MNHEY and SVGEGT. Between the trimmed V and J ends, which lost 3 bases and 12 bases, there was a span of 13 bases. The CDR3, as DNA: TGTGCCAGCAGTTATGTCGGCCAGAATCAGTATTTT. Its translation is CASSYVGQNQYF.

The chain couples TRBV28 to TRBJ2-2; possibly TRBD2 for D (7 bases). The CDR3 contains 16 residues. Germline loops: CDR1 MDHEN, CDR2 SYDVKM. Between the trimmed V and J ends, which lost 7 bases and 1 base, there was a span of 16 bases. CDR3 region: CASIMGGARNTGELFF. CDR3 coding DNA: TGTGCCAGCATCATGGGGGGGGCGCGGAACACCGGGGAGCTGTTTTTT.

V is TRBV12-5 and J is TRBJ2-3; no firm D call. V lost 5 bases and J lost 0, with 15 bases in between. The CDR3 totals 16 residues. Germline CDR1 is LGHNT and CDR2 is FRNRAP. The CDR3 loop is CASGPGTTTSTDTQYF. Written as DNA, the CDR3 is TGTGCTAGTGGTCCCGGCACCACCACTAGCACAGATACGCAGTATTTT.

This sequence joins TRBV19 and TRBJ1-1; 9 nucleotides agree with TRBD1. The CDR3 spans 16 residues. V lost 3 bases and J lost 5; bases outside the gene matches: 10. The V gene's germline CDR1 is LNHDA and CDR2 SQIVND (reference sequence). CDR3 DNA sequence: TGTGCCAGTAGTATCCCCCTACAGGGGGCCGGGACTGAAGCTTTCTTT. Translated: CASSIPLQGAGTEAFF.

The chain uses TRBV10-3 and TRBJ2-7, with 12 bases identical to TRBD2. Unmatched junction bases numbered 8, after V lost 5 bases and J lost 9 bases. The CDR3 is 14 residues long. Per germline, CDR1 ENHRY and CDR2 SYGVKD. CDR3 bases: TGTGCCATCAGTCCGACTAGCGGGAGTGATAGGCAGTACTTC. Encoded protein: CAISPTSGSDRQYF.

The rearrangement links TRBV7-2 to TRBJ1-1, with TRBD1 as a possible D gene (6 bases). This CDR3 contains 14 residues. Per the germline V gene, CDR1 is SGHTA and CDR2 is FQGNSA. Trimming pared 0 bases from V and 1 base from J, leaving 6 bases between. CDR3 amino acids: CASSLAQGNTEAFF. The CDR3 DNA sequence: TGTGCCAGCAGCTTAGCACAGGGGAACACTGAAGCTTTCTTT.

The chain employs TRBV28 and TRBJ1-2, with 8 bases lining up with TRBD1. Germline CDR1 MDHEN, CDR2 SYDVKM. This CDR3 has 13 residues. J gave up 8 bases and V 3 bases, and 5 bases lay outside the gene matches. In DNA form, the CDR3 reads TGTGCCAGCAGTTTTAGGACAGGGAGGGGCTACACCTTC. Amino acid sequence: CASSFRTGRGYTF.